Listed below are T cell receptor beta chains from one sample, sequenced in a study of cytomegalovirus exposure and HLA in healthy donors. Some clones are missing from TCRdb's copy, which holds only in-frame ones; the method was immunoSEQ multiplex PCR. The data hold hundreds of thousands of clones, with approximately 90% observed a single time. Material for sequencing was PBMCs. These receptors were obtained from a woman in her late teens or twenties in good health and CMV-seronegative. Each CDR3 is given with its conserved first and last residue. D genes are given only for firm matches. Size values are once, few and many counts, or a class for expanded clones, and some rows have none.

cdr3_aa: CASEKQVSSTDTQYF; cdr3_nt: TGTGCCAGCGAAAAGCAGGTTTCTAGCACAGATACGCAGTATTTT; j_call: TRBJ2-3; d_call: .; clone_size: .; v_call: TRBV6-1; cdr3_length: 15
cdr3_aa: CASSNSGGETQYF; cdr3_nt: TGTGCCAGCAGTAACTCGGGGGGAGAGACCCAGTACTTC; j_call: TRBJ2-5; d_call: TRBD2; clone_size: .; v_call: TRBV6-5; cdr3_length: 13
cdr3_aa: CARSLPGTRSNQPQHF; cdr3_nt: TGTGCCAGAAGCTTACCAGGGACTAGAAGCAATCAGCCCCAGCATTTT; j_call: TRBJ1-5; d_call: .; clone_size: .; v_call: TRBV7-5; cdr3_length: 16
cdr3_aa: CASSLARGQETQYF; cdr3_nt: TGTGCCAGCAGCTTGGCCAGGGGTCAAGAGACCCAGTACTTC; j_call: TRBJ2-5; d_call: .; clone_size: .; v_call: TRBV5-6; cdr3_length: 14
cdr3_aa: CASSRRLLADEQFF; cdr3_nt: TGTGCCAGCAGCCGACGGTTACTAGCTGATGAGCAGTTCTTC; j_call: TRBJ2-1; d_call: .; clone_size: .; v_call: TRBV11-2; cdr3_length: 14
cdr3_aa: CASSPHYSDTEAFF; cdr3_nt: TGTGCCAGCAGCCCCCATTATTCGGACACTGAAGCTTTCTTT; j_call: TRBJ1-1; d_call: .; clone_size: .; v_call: TRBV6-6; cdr3_length: 14
cdr3_aa: CASSRRTGITEAFF; cdr3_nt: TGTGCCAGTAGTAGACGGACAGGAATTACTGAAGCTTTCTTT; j_call: TRBJ1-1; d_call: TRBD1; clone_size: .; v_call: TRBV19; cdr3_length: 14
cdr3_aa: CASSEIRGQPQHF; cdr3_nt: TGTGCCAGCAGTGAGATCCGAGGTCAGCCCCAGCATTTT; j_call: TRBJ1-5; d_call: .; clone_size: .; v_call: TRBV6-4; cdr3_length: 13
cdr3_aa: CASSGDRGLSEAFF; cdr3_nt: TGTGCCAGCAGCGGGGACAGGGGATTATCTGAAGCTTTCTTT; j_call: TRBJ1-1; d_call: TRBD1; clone_size: .; v_call: TRBV5-6; cdr3_length: 14
cdr3_aa: CSVDVQGASSGNTIYF; cdr3_nt: TGCAGCGTGGACGTACAGGGGGCTAGCTCTGGAAACACCATATATTTT; j_call: TRBJ1-3; d_call: TRBD1; clone_size: .; v_call: TRBV29-1; cdr3_length: 16
cdr3_aa: CATSRDPYRVSGNTIYF; cdr3_nt: TGTGCCACCAGCAGAGATCCTTACAGGGTGTCTGGAAACACCATATATTTT; j_call: TRBJ1-3; d_call: .; clone_size: once; v_call: TRBV15; cdr3_length: 17
cdr3_aa: CASSLNGGTYNEQFF; cdr3_nt: TGTGCCAGCAGCTTGAACGGGGGGACCTACAATGAGCAGTTCTTC; j_call: TRBJ2-1; d_call: TRBD2; clone_size: .; v_call: TRBV7-3; cdr3_length: 15
cdr3_aa: CASSLDKGTAGGETQYF; cdr3_nt: TGTGCCAGCAGCCTTGATAAAGGGACAGCCGGAGGAGAGACCCAGTACTTC; j_call: TRBJ2-5; d_call: TRBD1; clone_size: .; v_call: TRBV11-2; cdr3_length: 17
cdr3_aa: CASTFGRAETQYF; cdr3_nt: TGTGCCAGCACCTTCGGGAGAGCGGAGACCCAGTACTTC; j_call: TRBJ2-5; d_call: .; clone_size: .; v_call: TRBV5-6; cdr3_length: 13
cdr3_aa: CASSYSDEGEAFF; cdr3_nt: TGTGCCAGCAGTTACTCGGACGAGGGTGAAGCTTTCTTT; j_call: TRBJ1-1; d_call: .; clone_size: .; v_call: TRBV6-6; cdr3_length: 13
cdr3_aa: CASSHGQGGGYTF; cdr3_nt: TGCGCCAGCAGCCACGGACAGGGCGGTGGCTACACCTTC; j_call: TRBJ1-2; d_call: TRBD1; clone_size: .; v_call: TRBV5-1; cdr3_length: 13
cdr3_aa: CAISEPSGPREQFF; cdr3_nt: TGTGCCATCAGTGAACCTAGCGGCCCCCGTGAGCAGTTCTTC; j_call: TRBJ2-1; d_call: TRBD2; clone_size: .; v_call: TRBV10-3; cdr3_length: 14
cdr3_aa: CASSAGGEQFF; cdr3_nt: TGTGCCAGCAGCGCGGGCGGTGAGCAGTTCTTC; j_call: TRBJ2-1; d_call: .; clone_size: few; v_call: TRBV27; cdr3_length: 11
cdr3_aa: CASRAGTGKSPLHF; cdr3_nt: TGTGCCAGCAGGGCCGGGACAGGGAAATCACCCCTCCACTTT; j_call: TRBJ1-6; d_call: TRBD1; clone_size: .; v_call: TRBV2; cdr3_length: 14
cdr3_aa: CASSWGYAGGFKETQYF; cdr3_nt: TGTGCCAGCAGCTGGGGATATGCGGGGGGGTTTAAAGAGACCCAGTACTTC; j_call: TRBJ2-5; d_call: TRBD2; clone_size: .; v_call: TRBV5-4; cdr3_length: 17
cdr3_aa: CASSLGGAGGYNEQFF; cdr3_nt: TGCGCCAGCAGCTTGGGTGGCGCGGGGGGCTACAATGAGCAGTTCTTC; j_call: TRBJ2-1; d_call: TRBD2; clone_size: .; v_call: TRBV5-1; cdr3_length: 16
cdr3_aa: CASSQGTGFTHPYGYTF; cdr3_nt: TGCGCCAGCAGCCAAGGGACAGGTTTTACCCATCCCTATGGCTACACCTTC; j_call: TRBJ1-2; d_call: TRBD1; clone_size: .; v_call: TRBV4-1; cdr3_length: 17
cdr3_aa: CASSPPQGLSKGYTF; cdr3_nt: TGCGCCAGCAGCCCTCCACAGGGCTTATCAAAGGGCTACACCTTC; j_call: TRBJ1-2; d_call: .; clone_size: .; v_call: TRBV4-1; cdr3_length: 15
cdr3_aa: CASSIRDRGPFPRNQPQHF; cdr3_nt: TGTGCCAGCAGCATCCGGGACAGGGGGCCGTTTCCGCGCAATCAGCCCCAGCATTTT; j_call: TRBJ1-5; d_call: TRBD1; clone_size: .; v_call: TRBV11-3; cdr3_length: 19
cdr3_aa: CASSNGRGAEAFF; cdr3_nt: TGTGCCAGCAGCAATGGGAGGGGCGCTGAAGCTTTCTTT; j_call: TRBJ1-1; d_call: .; clone_size: .; v_call: TRBV7-6; cdr3_length: 13